A selection of T cell receptor beta chains follows, all from one sample in a study of T cells after posttransplantation cyclophosphamide. The protocol was immunoSEQ multiplex PCR, while the TCRdb copy is restricted to in-frame clones and leaves out a portion. Sampling found tens of thousands of clones, none seen once. The sequenced sample consisted of PBMCs. All receptors come from a woman between 50 and 59 years old in good health and a related stem cell transplant donor. Each CDR3 is given with its conserved first and last residue. The D gene is left open where the match is weak. Clone size is given as how often the clone was seen (once, few, many) or a class if it is expanded.

D | J | V | size | DNA | CDR3
TRBD1 | TRBJ2-7 | TRBV30 | many | TGTGCCTGGAGTGCGACAGGGTTTACCGAGCAGTACTTC | CAWSATGFTEQYF
TRBD1 | TRBJ2-7 | TRBV4-1 | many | TGCGCCAGCAGCCAAGCCCGACAGGGGGCCTACGAGCAGTACTTC | CASSQARQGAYEQYF
TRBD2 | TRBJ2-1 | TRBV30 | many | TGTGCCTGGAGTTTACCGGGACGGGGGGGGAATGAGCAGTTCTTC | CAWSLPGRGGNEQFF
. | TRBJ2-1 | TRBV7-9 | many | TGTGCCAGCAGCCCCACCCGGGTCACCCGTGGCAATGAGCAGTTCTTC | CASSPTRVTRGNEQFF
. | TRBJ2-2 | TRBV11-2 | many | TGTGCCAGCCGCATTCAGGCGTCGAACACCGGGGAGCTGTTTTTT | CASRIQASNTGELFF
. | TRBJ2-7 | TRBV30 | many | TGTGCCTGGAGTGTTATCCCCTACGAGCAGTACTTC | CAWSVIPYEQYF
TRBD2 | TRBJ2-1 | TRBV4-1 | many | TGCGCCAGCAGCCGAGGGGGACTAGTGATTAACAATGAGCAGTTCTTC | CASSRGGLVINNEQFF
TRBD2 | TRBJ2-3 | TRBV7-2 | many | TGTGCCAGCAGCTTAGGTGGGGCTAGCGGGGGGGCCAGTACGCAGTATTTT | CASSLGGASGGASTQYF
TRBD1 | TRBJ1-1 | TRBV28 | many | TGTGCCAGCAGTTTAATTCAGGGGGTGGGCAGGGCAACGACTGAAGCTTTCTTT | CASSLIQGVGRATTEAFF
. | TRBJ1-1 | TRBV9 | many | TGTGCCAGCAGCGTAGAGCCGATAGGGGGGGTGAGGACTGAAGCTTTCTTT | CASSVEPIGGVRTEAFF
TRBD1 | TRBJ2-7 | TRBV5-4 | many | TGTGCCAGCAGCTCTTTAGGACAGGGAAAGGTTTACGAGCAGTACTTC | CASSSLGQGKVYEQYF
TRBD2 | TRBJ2-7 | TRBV7-9 | few | TGTGCCAGCAGCTTTACTAGCGGACTCTACGAGCAGTACTTC | CASSFTSGLYEQYF
. | TRBJ1-2 | TRBV7-8 | many | TGTGCCAGCAGTCCTGGGGGGGAGGGTGGCTACACCTTC | CASSPGGEGGYTF
. | TRBJ2-2 | TRBV6-5 | many | TGTGCCAGCAGTTACGGCCGCACCGGGGAGCTGTTTTTT | CASSYGRTGELFF
TRBD2 | TRBJ2-3 | TRBV7-2 | many | TGTGCCAGCAGCTTAGGTCCAGCGGGGCTTAGCACAGATACGCAGTATTTT | CASSLGPAGLSTDTQYF
. | TRBJ1-1 | TRBV7-2 | many | TGTGCCAGCAGCTTTCTACAGGGTGGTACTGAAGCTTTCTTT | CASSFLQGGTEAFF
TRBD2 | TRBJ2-7 | TRBV2 | few | TGTGCTAGCAGTAGGGAGGGAGTCTACTCCTACGAGCAGTACTTC | CASSREGVYSYEQYF
. | TRBJ1-4 | TRBV9 | many | TGTGCCAGCAGCGCCCTGGCGGGGACTACTAATGAAAAACTGTTTTTT | CASSALAGTTNEKLFF